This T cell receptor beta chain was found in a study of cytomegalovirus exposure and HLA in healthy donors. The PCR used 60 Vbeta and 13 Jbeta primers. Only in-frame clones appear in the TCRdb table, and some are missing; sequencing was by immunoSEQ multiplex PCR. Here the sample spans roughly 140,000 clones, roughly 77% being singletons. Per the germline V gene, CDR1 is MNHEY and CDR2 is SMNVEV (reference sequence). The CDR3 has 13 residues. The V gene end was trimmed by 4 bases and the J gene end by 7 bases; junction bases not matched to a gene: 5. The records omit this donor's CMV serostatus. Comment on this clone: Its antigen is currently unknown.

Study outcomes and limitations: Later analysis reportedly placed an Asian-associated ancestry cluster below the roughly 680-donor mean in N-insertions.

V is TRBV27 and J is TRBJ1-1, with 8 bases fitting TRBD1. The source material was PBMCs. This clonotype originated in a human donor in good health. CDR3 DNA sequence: TGTGCCAGCAGTTCATTAGGACAGGGTGAAGCTTTCTTT. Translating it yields CASSSLGQGEAFF.